The rows below give T cell receptor beta chains drawn from one sample of a study of T-cell reconstitution after alpha-beta-depleted transplantation in children. TCRdb redid the calling of the PCR reads with MiXCR, one entry per CDR3 protein. The table lists more than 500,000 distinct CDR3 sequences, 9.5% to 12% of them singletons. Sequenced here: PBMCs, mostly from graft donor cells, sampled 180 days after TCRalphabeta/CD19-depleted stem cell transplant. Receptors were obtained from a female patient aged 2-15 years who had a stem cell transplant for aplastic anemia, so the T cells may come from the graft donor. The CDR3 runs from the conserved cysteine through the conserved F or W. Each record gives: V gene, D gene, clone size, J gene, CDR3 DNA, CDR3 protein. The D gene is left open where the match is weak. Clone size is shown for a subset of rows, as once, few, many or a class of expanded clone.

V gene: TRBV12-3/TRBV12-4
D gene: -
clone size: -
J gene: TRBJ2-3
CDR3 DNA: TGTGCCAGCAGTCACCTACGGGCAGTACAAATCACAGATACGCAGTATTTT
CDR3 protein: CASSHLRAVQITDTQYF

V gene: TRBV24-1
D gene: -
clone size: few
J gene: TRBJ2-2
CDR3 DNA: TGTGCCACCGAGGCCGGAAACACCGGGGAGCTGTTTTTT
CDR3 protein: CATEAGNTGELFF

V gene: TRBV4-1
D gene: -
clone size: -
J gene: TRBJ2-7
CDR3 DNA: TGCGCCAGCAGCCAAGATAAGGCCTACGAGCAGTACTTC
CDR3 protein: CASSQDKAYEQYF

V gene: TRBV12-3/TRBV12-4
D gene: TRBD2
clone size: few
J gene: TRBJ2-1
CDR3 DNA: TGTGCCAGCAGTTACCCCGGGAGGGCCGTAATCGATGAGCAGTTCTTC
CDR3 protein: CASSYPGRAVIDEQFF

V gene: TRBV7-9
D gene: TRBD1
clone size: few
J gene: TRBJ2-7
CDR3 DNA: TGTGCCAGCAGCTTGAGGGGGGACAGGCGTTCCGAGCAGTACTTC
CDR3 protein: CASSLRGDRRSEQYF

V gene: TRBV4-3
D gene: -
clone size: -
J gene: TRBJ2-2
CDR3 DNA: TGCGCCAGCAGCCAAGATATCCGGGTTCCAGGGGAGCTGTTTTTT
CDR3 protein: CASSQDIRVPGELFF

V gene: TRBV28
D gene: -
clone size: few
J gene: TRBJ2-1
CDR3 DNA: TGTGCCAGCAGCCACAATGAGCAGTTCTTC
CDR3 protein: CASSHNEQFF

V gene: TRBV2
D gene: TRBD2
clone size: -
J gene: TRBJ2-3
CDR3 DNA: TGTGCCAGCAGGGAGGGACTAAGTACGCAGTATTTT
CDR3 protein: CASREGLSTQYF

V gene: TRBV5-1
D gene: -
clone size: few
J gene: TRBJ1-2
CDR3 DNA: TGCGCCAGCAGCTTGGTTGCAGGTACGAGCTATGGCTACACCTTC
CDR3 protein: CASSLVAGTSYGYTF

V gene: TRBV29-1
D gene: -
clone size: -
J gene: TRBJ1-2
CDR3 DNA: TGCAGCGTTGTGCGGCAGGGGTATGGCTACACCTTC
CDR3 protein: CSVVRQGYGYTF

V gene: TRBV20-1
D gene: TRBD1
clone size: few
J gene: TRBJ2-7
CDR3 DNA: TGCAGTGCTAAAGACCCCGGGACAGTCTCCTACGAGCAGTACTTC
CDR3 protein: CSAKDPGTVSYEQYF

V gene: TRBV7-9
D gene: -
clone size: -
J gene: TRBJ1-2
CDR3 DNA: TGTGCCAGCAGCTTAGCGGTGATAAACAGGGACGGCTACACCTTC
CDR3 protein: CASSLAVINRDGYTF

V gene: TRBV20-1
D gene: TRBD2
clone size: -
J gene: TRBJ2-7
CDR3 DNA: TGCAGTGCTAGAGAGGAACTAGCGGGAGTCCACGAGCAGTACTTC
CDR3 protein: CSAREELAGVHEQYF

V gene: TRBV4-3
D gene: TRBD1
clone size: few
J gene: TRBJ2-6
CDR3 DNA: TGCGCCAGCAGCCCCAGGACAGGGGCTGACTCTGGGGCCAACGTCCTGACTTTC
CDR3 protein: CASSPRTGADSGANVLTF

V gene: TRBV3-1
D gene: -
clone size: few
J gene: TRBJ1-1
CDR3 DNA: TGTGCCAGCAGCCCGGGTCACGAGGAAGCTTTCTTT
CDR3 protein: CASSPGHEEAFF

V gene: TRBV18
D gene: -
clone size: -
J gene: TRBJ1-5
CDR3 DNA: TGTGCCAGCTCACCAGGAGGGGAGGGCCAGCCCCAGCATTTT
CDR3 protein: CASSPGGEGQPQHF

V gene: TRBV7-9
D gene: TRBD2
clone size: -
J gene: TRBJ2-2
CDR3 DNA: TGTGCCGTTGGTCCCTGGCTAGCGGGTAACACCGGGGAGCTGTTTTTT
CDR3 protein: CAVGPWLAGNTGELFF

V gene: TRBV7-2
D gene: -
clone size: -
J gene: TRBJ2-1
CDR3 DNA: TGTGCCAGCAGTACCCGGGGTGGTCTGTTCTTC
CDR3 protein: CASSTRGGLFF

V gene: TRBV7-2
D gene: -
clone size: many
J gene: TRBJ1-3
CDR3 DNA: TGTGCCAGCAGCCCACCCAGGGGCGGCGGAAACACCATATATTTT
CDR3 protein: CASSPPRGGGNTIYF

V gene: TRBV6-2/TRBV6-3
D gene: -
clone size: many
J gene: TRBJ2-1
CDR3 DNA: TGTGCCAGCAGTTACTCGCCGGGCAGCTCCTACAATGAGCAGTTCTTC
CDR3 protein: CASSYSPGSSYNEQFF